The 12 T cell receptor beta chains given below trace back to one sample, sequenced in a study of T cell changes during pregnancy in multiple sclerosis. TCRdb keeps only in-frame clones here, not all; method: immunoSEQ multiplex PCR. The sample shows tens of thousands of clones, around 84% of them seen only once. Here the sequenced sample was CD4+ T cells from peripheral blood mononuclear cells, taken in the second trimester of pregnancy. These receptors all come from a female donor in good health, enrolled as a control in a pregnancy study.

The CDR3 DNA is TGTGCCTGGAGTGTAGAGGTCCGCAATCAGCCCCAGCATTTT. Encoded protein: CAWSVEVRNQPQHF. The chain combines TRBV30 with TRBJ1-5, with D uncertain. Germline-derived CDR1 and CDR2 are GTSNPN and SVGIG (reference sequence). V lost 0 bases to trimming and J lost 2 bases, with 8 bases between them. The CDR3 length is 14 residues.

The chain employs TRBV5-1 and TRBJ2-5; 8 nucleotides match TRBD1. CDR3 length equals 16 residues. V trimming: 7 bases; J trimming: 5 bases; junction bases outside the gene matches: 16. The germline gives CDR1 SGHRS, CDR2 YFSETQ. CDR3 DNA sequence: TGCGCCAGCTCAGAGGCAGGGGGCCGGTCCTGGGAGACCCAGTACTTC. Amino acid sequence: CASSEAGGRSWETQYF.

This clone turned up a few times. V is TRBV7-9 and J is TRBJ2-7; D is undetermined. There are 11 residues in the CDR3. V lost 5 bases and J lost 2, with 4 bases in between. CDR1 and CDR2 (germline): SEHNR, FQNEAQ (reference sequence). CDR3 nucleotides: TGTGCCAGCAGCCCAGCCTACGAGCAGTACTTC. It specifies CASSPAYEQYF.

The V call is TRBV6-5, the J call TRBJ1-2; 10 nucleotides line up with TRBD1. V lost 6 bases, J lost 6 bases, and 7 bases stayed unmatched. The CDR3 spans 14 residues. Germline values: CDR1 MNHEY, CDR2 SVGAGI. CDR3 bases: TGTGCCAGCAGGGGACAGGGGACTGGAGATGGCTACACCTTC. This sequence encodes CASRGQGTGDGYTF.

J is TRBJ2-7 and V is TRBV7-8; D might be TRBD1 (6 bases). V was clipped by 5 bases and J by 2 bases, with 19 bases between them. The CDR3 covers 16 residues. CDR1 SGHVS and CDR2 FQNEAQ come from the germline V gene. CDR3 in DNA: TGTGCCAGCAGCCAAGGCCGGGACATACTAACCTACGAGCAGTACTTC. Amino acids: CASSQGRDILTYEQYF.

The rearrangement joins TRBV28 to TRBJ2-7; D is possibly TRBD1 (6 bases). Per the germline V gene, CDR1 is MDHEN and CDR2 is SYDVKM. Trimming pared 1 base from V and 3 bases from J, leaving 13 bases between. CDR3 size: 15 residues. CDR3 in DNA: TGTGCCAGCAGTTTATCAGGGCAGGGGAACTACGAGCAGTACTTC. Amino acids: CASSLSGQGNYEQYF.

This clone was detected only once. The chain couples TRBV7-9 to TRBJ2-3; TRBD2 agrees at 11 bases. The CDR3 loop spans 17 amino acids. Germline V gene data show CDR1 as SEHNR and CDR2 as FQNEAQ (reference sequence). Losses at the gene ends were 5 bases for V and 3 bases for J; bases not matched to a gene: 10. CDR3 amino acids: CASSATTSGGWTDTQYF. The CDR3 DNA sequence: TGTGCCAGCAGCGCCACCACTAGCGGGGGATGGACAGATACGCAGTATTTT.

The chain recombines TRBV6-5 with TRBJ2-7, with 14 bases that match TRBD2. From germline, CDR1 is MNHEY and CDR2 SVGAGI. V was clipped by 6 bases and J by 0 bases; unmatched bases: 1. This CDR3 is built from 15 residues. CDR3 DNA: TGTGCCAGCAGGGGGACTAGCGGGAGCTCCTACGAGCAGTACTTC. Its translation: CASRGTSGSSYEQYF.

The chain combines TRBV5-6 with TRBJ1-1; TRBD1 aligns across 8 bases. Unmatched junction bases numbered 4, after V lost 5 bases and J lost 1 base. The CDR3 consists of 14 residues. Germline V gene lookup returns CDR1 SGHDT and CDR2 YYEEEE. DNA for the CDR3: TGTGCCAGCAGATTCGGACAGGGGAACACTGAAGCTTTCTTT. Its protein product is CASRFGQGNTEAFF. The full variable domain, completed using reference TRBV5-6 and TRBJ1-1, is DAGVTQSPTHLIKTRGQQVTLRCSPKSGHDTVSWYQQALGQGPQFIFQYYEEEERQRGNFPDRFSGHQFPNYSSELNVNALLLGDSALYLCASRFGQGNTEAFFGQGTRLTVV.

This chain links TRBV5-6 with TRBJ1-4, with TRBD1 matching over 7 bases. After removal of 1 base from V and 8 bases from J, the junction contained 11 bases not matched to a gene. The CDR3 totals 16 residues. From germline, CDR1 is SGHDT and CDR2 YYEEEE. CDR3 sequence reads: CASSLRQGGVGEKLFF. CDR3 sequence (DNA): TGTGCCAGCAGCTTGAGACAGGGTGGGGTCGGGGAAAAACTGTTTTTT. Filled out from reference TRBV5-6 and TRBJ1-4, the complete variable domain reads DAGVTQSPTHLIKTRGQQVTLRCSPKSGHDTVSWYQQALGQGPQFIFQYYEEEERQRGNFPDRFSGHQFPNYSSELNVNALLLGDSALYLCASSLRQGGVGEKLFFGSGTQLSVL.

In this sample, this clone turned up once. The CDR3 region has the DNA TGTGCCAGCAGTCTTAGGCACAGCTCCTACAATGAGCAGTTCTTC. Translation: CASSLRHSSYNEQFF. This chain connects TRBV27 to TRBJ2-1; D is unresolved. V was pared by 5 bases and J by 0 bases, with 11 bases between. This CDR3 region has 15 residues. CDR1 MNHEY and CDR2 SMNVEV come from the germline V gene (reference sequence).

J is TRBJ1-5 and V is TRBV2; D is possibly TRBD1 (6 bases). V was clipped by 4 bases and J by 7 bases, with 8 bases between them. The CDR3 covers 12 residues. Germline assignment: CDR1 SNHLY and CDR2 FYNNEI. The CDR3 DNA is TGTGCCAGCAGTGTGAGGGGGCAGCCCCAGCATTTT. Its protein product is CASSVRGQPQHF.